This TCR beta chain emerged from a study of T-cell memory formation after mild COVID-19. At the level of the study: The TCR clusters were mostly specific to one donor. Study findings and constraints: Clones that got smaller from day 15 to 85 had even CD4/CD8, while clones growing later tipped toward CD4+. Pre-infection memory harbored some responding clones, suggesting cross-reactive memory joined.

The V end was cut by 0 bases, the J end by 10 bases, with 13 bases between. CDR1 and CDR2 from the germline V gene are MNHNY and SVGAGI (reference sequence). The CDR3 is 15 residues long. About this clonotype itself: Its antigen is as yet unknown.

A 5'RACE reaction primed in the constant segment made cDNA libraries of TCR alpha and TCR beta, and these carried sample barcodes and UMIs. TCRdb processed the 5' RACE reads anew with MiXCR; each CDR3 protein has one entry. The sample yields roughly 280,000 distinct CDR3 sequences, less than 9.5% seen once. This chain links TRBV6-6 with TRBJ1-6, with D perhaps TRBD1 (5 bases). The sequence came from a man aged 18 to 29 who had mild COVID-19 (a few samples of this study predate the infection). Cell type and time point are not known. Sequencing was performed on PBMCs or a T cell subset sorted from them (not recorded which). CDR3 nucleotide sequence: TGTGCCAGCAGTTACTCGACAGACCGCGAGTCACCCCTCCACTTT. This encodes CASSYSTDRESPLHF.